The rows below give T cell receptor beta chains drawn from one sample of a study of blood T cell repertoires in COVID-19. The protocol was immunoSEQ multiplex PCR, while the TCRdb copy is restricted to in-frame clones and leaves out a portion. The data show more than 80,000 clones, with approximately 85% seen just once and 3% to 3.5% held by the top ten. Sequencing was done on a sample of peripheral blood. The receptors were sampled from a woman older than 75 with COVID-19, enrolled during active disease. CDR3s include the opening cysteine and the closing phenylalanine or tryptophan. A D gene is named only where the DNA matches it firmly. Not every row has a clone size; where given, it reads once, few, many or a size class.

cdr3_nt | cdr3_aa | d_call | v_call | clone_size | j_call
TGTGCCAGCAGCTCCTCGGTTCTAGCGGGGGAGGTGACCCAGTACTTC | CASSSSVLAGEVTQYF | TRBD2 | TRBV9 | . | TRBJ2-5
TGTGCCAGCAGCCGGGACTCCATGTACAATGAGCAGTTCTTC | CASSRDSMYNEQFF | . | TRBV2 | . | TRBJ2-1
TGTGCCAGCCGAGACAGGTCCTCTGGAAACACCATATATTTT | CASRDRSSGNTIYF | . | TRBV2 | . | TRBJ1-3
TGTGCCAGCAGCCAAGAAACAGGGAAGCAGTTCTTC | CASSQETGKQFF | . | TRBV3-1/TRBV3-2 | . | TRBJ2-1
TGTGCCAGCAGCCAAGGATGGGACAGTGGGGGCTACACCTTC | CASSQGWDSGGYTF | TRBD1 | TRBV4-2 | . | TRBJ1-2
TGTGCCAGCAGCCGTACTGGGACAGGGGGGTCCAGCGAGCAGTACTTC | CASSRTGTGGSSEQYF | TRBD1 | TRBV7-9 | few | TRBJ2-7
TGCGCCAGCCGAGGGTTTATGAGCTCCTACAATGAGCAGTTCTTC | CASRGFMSSYNEQFF | . | TRBV5-1 | few | TRBJ2-1
TGCGCCAGCAGCTTGGTCCCTAGCGGGGACTACAATGAGCAGTTCTTC | CASSLVPSGDYNEQFF | TRBD2 | TRBV5-1 | . | TRBJ2-1
TGTGCCAGCAGGCCCCAGGGTGCCAATGAGCAGTTCTTC | CASRPQGANEQFF | . | TRBV27 | . | TRBJ2-1
TGTGCCAGCAGCCAAGCTCGACTAGCGGGAGCCTACGAGCAGTACTTC | CASSQARLAGAYEQYF | TRBD2 | TRBV4-2 | . | TRBJ2-7
TGTGCCAGCAGCCCGGGACTAGCGGGAGTGGAGGAGCAGTTCTTC | CASSPGLAGVEEQFF | TRBD2 | TRBV3-1/TRBV3-2 | . | TRBJ2-1
TGTGCCAGCAGCGTGCAGGGTTACGGCACTGAAGCTTTCTTT | CASSVQGYGTEAFF | . | TRBV7-2 | . | TRBJ1-1
TGTGCCAGTAGTGCGGCGGGGGGGTCGGGCAATCAGCCCCAGCATTTT | CASSAAGGSGNQPQHF | . | TRBV19 | . | TRBJ1-5
TGTGCCAGCAATGGACAGCGCAATCAGCCCCAGCATTTT | CASNGQRNQPQHF | . | TRBV2 | . | TRBJ1-5
TGTGCCAGCAGTCAAGGACAGGGTGGCAATCAGCCCCAGCATTTT | CASSQGQGGNQPQHF | TRBD1 | TRBV6-6 | . | TRBJ1-5